These 12 T cell receptor beta chains originate from one sample sequenced in a study of T cell repertoires in cytomegalovirus infection. TCRdb passed the reads through MiXCR, listing each CDR3 protein once. The sample contains about 230,000 distinct CDR3 sequences, 20% to 25% of which appear only once. The sample was CD8+ T cells from PBMCs. The receptors stem from a human donor in good health (CMV status not recorded). Some clones in this sample may be carry-over from other donors' samples.

This clonotype was seen more than once but under ten times. The chain recombines TRBV28 with TRBJ2-5, with 9 nucleotides matching TRBD1. The V segment lost 5 bases and the J segment 9 bases; nucleotides outside the gene matches: 7. The CDR3 has 13 amino acids. Germline CDR1 reads MDHEN; CDR2 reads SYDVKM. In DNA form, the CDR3 reads TGTGCCAGCAGTGGAACAGGGGGCGCGGCCCAGTACTTC. The encoded protein is CASSGTGGAAQYF.

This clonotype has ten or more counts. V usage is TRBV7-6 and J usage is TRBJ2-1; 8 nucleotides line up with TRBD2. V trimming: 6 bases; J trimming: 2 bases; junction bases outside the gene matches: 6. Germline CDR1 and CDR2: SGHVS and FNYEAQ. This CDR3 has 15 amino acids. The CDR3 region has the DNA TGTGCCAGCAGTTCGGTAGCGGGGACCTACAATGAGCAGTTCTTC. Its translation: CASSSVAGTYNEQFF.

The chain uses TRBV6-2 or TRBV6-3 and TRBJ2-1, with TRBD2 as a possible D gene (6 bases). The germline CDR1 and CDR2 sequences are MNHEY and SVGEGT. This CDR3 is 14 amino acids long. V lost 2 bases, J lost 4 bases, and 9 bases lay in between. Here the CDR3 reads CASSYAGGYNEQFF. The DNA of the CDR3 is TGTGCCAGCAGTTACGCCGGGGGTTACAATGAGCAGTTCTTC.

This clonotype was seen a handful of times. The chain combines TRBV13 with TRBJ2-5, with 10 positions matching TRBD1. V trimming: 4 bases; J trimming: 5 bases; junction bases outside the gene matches: 7. CDR1 PRHDT and CDR2 FYEKMQ come from the germline V gene (reference sequence). This CDR3 comprises 15 residues. The CDR3 coding sequence is TGTGCCAGCAGCTCAAGACAGGGGGCGAGGGAGACCCAGTACTTC. This sequence encodes CASSSRQGARETQYF.

There are a few counts of this clonotype. The chain is built from TRBV7-9 and TRBJ2-1; TRBD2 aligns across 8 bases. V shed 3 bases and J 8 bases; nucleotides not matched to a gene: 6. Germline assignment: CDR1 SEHNR and CDR2 FQNEAQ (reference sequence). There are 14 residues in the CDR3. The DNA of the CDR3 is TGTGCCAGCAGCTTTAGCGGGGATATGGATGAGCAGTTCTTC. Protein sequence: CASSFSGDMDEQFF. Full variable domain (rest looked up from reference TRBV7-9 and TRBJ2-1): DTGVSQNPRHKITKRGQNVTFRCDPISEHNRLYWYRQTLGQGPEFLTYFQNEAQLEKSRLLSDRFSAERPKGSFSTLEIQRTEQGDSAMYLCASSFSGDMDEQFFGPGTRLTVL.

The chain has TRBV7-9 and TRBJ2-7; D not certain. This CDR3 spans 12 amino acids. The germline V and J ends were trimmed by 1 base and 3 bases, with 4 bases remaining between them. Germline values: CDR1 SEHNR, CDR2 FQNEAQ (reference sequence). CDR3: CASSLGFYEQYF. For the CDR3, the DNA is TGTGCCAGCAGCTTAGGATTCTACGAGCAGTACTTC.

The genes are TRBV29-1 and TRBJ2-5; tentatively, D is TRBD1 or TRBD2 (5 bases each). This CDR3 is built from 13 residues. V was pared by 7 bases and J by 5 bases, with 17 bases between. The germline V gene encodes CDR1 SQVTM and CDR2 ANQGSEA. CDR3 loop: CSGTLGEWETQYF. The CDR3, as DNA: TGCAGCGGAACGTTGGGGGAGTGGGAGACCCAGTACTTC.

The V and J genes are TRBV7-6 and TRBJ2-3, with D tentatively TRBD1 (5 bases). The CDR3 is 14 residues long. Germline V lookup: CDR1 SGHVS, CDR2 FNYEAQ. The V and J ends lost 5 bases and 3 bases respectively, with 12 bases between them. DNA for the CDR3: TGTGCCAGCAGCGTAAGACAGACGACAGATACGCAGTATTTT. This sequence encodes CASSVRQTTDTQYF.

V usage is TRBV20-1 and J usage is TRBJ1-5, with D tentatively TRBD1 (5 bases). CDR1 is DFQATT and CDR2 is SNEGSKA in the germline V gene (reference sequence). This CDR3 is 16 amino acids long. V lost 0 bases, J lost 4 bases, and 16 bases lay in between. CDR3 nucleotide sequence: TGCAGTGCTAGAGAGGGGGTTAGGGTCGGAAATCAGCCCCAGCATTTT. This sequence encodes CSAREGVRVGNQPQHF.

This clonotype occurred a few times. The gene calls are TRBV6-5 and TRBJ2-3, with TRBD2 matching over 11 bases. CDR1 is MNHEY, CDR2 SVGAGI, per germline. The V and J ends lost 9 bases and 7 bases, in that order; junction bases with no gene match: 9. This CDR3 has 14 amino acids. The CDR3 spells CASSGSGGANTQYF. DNA for the CDR3: TGTGCCAGTTCAGGTAGCGGGGGGGCGAATACGCAGTATTTT.

This clonotype has just a few counts. This chain links TRBV28 with TRBJ2-1; D might be TRBD2 (7 bases). The CDR3 is 16 residues long. The V gene lost 5 bases and the J gene lost 8 bases, with 22 bases spanning the gap. In germline, CDR1 is MDHEN, CDR2 SYDVKM. The CDR3: CASSPPPLGGGDEQFF. Here the CDR3 DNA reads TGTGCCAGCAGTCCCCCCCCTCTTGGGGGGGGCGATGAGCAGTTCTTC.

In its sample, this clonotype was seen many times. The V and J genes are TRBV20-1 and TRBJ2-4, with no clear D. Trimming removed 0 bases at V and 5 bases at J, with 17 bases between. This CDR3 is 16 amino acids long. The germline V gene encodes CDR1 DFQATT and CDR2 SNEGSKA (reference sequence). The CDR3 DNA reads TGCAGTGCTAGAGATCTGAAGGGAACGGTCGAAAACATTCAGTACTTC. As protein: CSARDLKGTVENIQYF.